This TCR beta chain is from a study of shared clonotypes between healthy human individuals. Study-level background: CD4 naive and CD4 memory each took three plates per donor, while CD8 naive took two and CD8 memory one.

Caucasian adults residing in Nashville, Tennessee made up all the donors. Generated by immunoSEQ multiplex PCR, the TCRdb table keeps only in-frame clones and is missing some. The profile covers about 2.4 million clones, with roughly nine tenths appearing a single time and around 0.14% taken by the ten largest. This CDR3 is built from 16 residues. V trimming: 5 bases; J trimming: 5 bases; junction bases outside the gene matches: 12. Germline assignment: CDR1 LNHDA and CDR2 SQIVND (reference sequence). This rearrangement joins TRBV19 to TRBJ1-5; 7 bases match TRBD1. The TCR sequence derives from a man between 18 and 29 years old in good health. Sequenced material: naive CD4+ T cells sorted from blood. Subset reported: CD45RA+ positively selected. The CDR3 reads CASSLLPTGRDQPQHF. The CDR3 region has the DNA TGTGCCAGTAGTCTACTCCCGACAGGGAGGGATCAGCCCCAGCATTTT.